This TCR beta chain was profiled in a study of identical twins. Details on this clonotype: Its antigen is unidentified.

Study-wide results and caveats: The degree of excess twin sharing was weaker in beta out-of-frame sequences. Invariant MAIT and iNKT cells could partly confound zero-insertion analyses.

Deletions cut 0 bases from V and 5 bases from J, with 17 bases between. Germline values: CDR1 DFQATT, CDR2 SNEGSKA (reference sequence). The CDR3 contains 16 residues. Using its own MiXCR run on the 5' RACE reads, TCRdb lists one record per CDR3 protein. Here the sample spans approximately 1.8 million distinct CDR3 sequences, about 30% being singletons. The rearrangement links TRBV20-1 to TRBJ2-4; D is possibly TRBD2 (5 bases). The TCR originated in a newborn girl in good health. The sequenced material came from cord blood. DNA of the CDR3: TGCAGTGCTAGAGATGTTAGAGGGCGGCGGCAAAACATTCAGTACTTC. Protein product: CSARDVRGRRQNIQYF.